The TCR beta chain described here comes from a study of T-cell memory formation after mild COVID-19. TCRdb re-called the 5' RACE reads through MiXCR, storing one row per CDR3 protein. This sample yields fewer than 650,000 distinct CDR3 sequences, of which 15% to 20% are seen a single time; about 8.6% belongs to the top ten. The sequenced sample consisted of PBMCs or a T cell subset sorted from them (not recorded which). This clonotype originated in an adult woman who had mild COVID-19 (a few samples of this study predate the infection). Cell type and time point are not known.

The CDR3 reads CASSATNNYNSPLHF. CDR3 nucleotides: TGTGCCAGCAGCGCAACCAATAACTATAATTCACCCCTCCACTTT. V usage is TRBV7-2 and J usage is TRBJ1-6; D uncertain. The CDR3 covers 15 residues. Trimming removed 5 bases at V and 3 bases at J, with 11 bases between. Germline assignment: CDR1 SGHTA and CDR2 FQGNSA.